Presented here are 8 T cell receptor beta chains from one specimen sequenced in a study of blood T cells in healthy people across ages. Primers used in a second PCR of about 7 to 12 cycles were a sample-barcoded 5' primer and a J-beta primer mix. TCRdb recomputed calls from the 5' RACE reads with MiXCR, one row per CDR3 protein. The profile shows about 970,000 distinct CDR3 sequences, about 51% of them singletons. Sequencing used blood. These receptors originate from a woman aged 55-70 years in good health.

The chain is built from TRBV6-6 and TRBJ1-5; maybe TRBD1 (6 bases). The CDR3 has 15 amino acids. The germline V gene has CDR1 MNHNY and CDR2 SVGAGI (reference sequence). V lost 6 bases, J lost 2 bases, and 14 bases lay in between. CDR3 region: CASRSQGSGNQPQHF. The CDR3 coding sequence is TGTGCCAGCAGATCCCAGGGGTCGGGCAATCAGCCCCAGCATTTT.

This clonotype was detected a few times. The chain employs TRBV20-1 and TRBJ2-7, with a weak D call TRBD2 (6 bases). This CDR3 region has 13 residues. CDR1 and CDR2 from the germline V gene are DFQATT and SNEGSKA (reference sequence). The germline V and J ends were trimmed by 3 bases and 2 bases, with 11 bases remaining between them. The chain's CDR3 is CSASGTLAYEQYF. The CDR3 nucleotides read TGCAGTGCTAGCGGGACTTTAGCCTACGAGCAGTACTTC.

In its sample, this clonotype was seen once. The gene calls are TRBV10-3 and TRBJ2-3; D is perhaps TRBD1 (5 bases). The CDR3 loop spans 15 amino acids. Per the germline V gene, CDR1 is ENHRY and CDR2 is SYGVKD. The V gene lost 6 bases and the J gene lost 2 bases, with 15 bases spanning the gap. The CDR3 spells CAISPQGIYTDTQYF. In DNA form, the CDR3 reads TGTGCCATCAGCCCCCAGGGAATTTACACAGATACGCAGTATTTT.

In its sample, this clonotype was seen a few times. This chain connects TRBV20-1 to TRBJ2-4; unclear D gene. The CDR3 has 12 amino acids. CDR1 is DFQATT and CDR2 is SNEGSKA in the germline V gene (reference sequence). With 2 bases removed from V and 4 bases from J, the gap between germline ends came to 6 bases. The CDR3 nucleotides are TGCAGTGCTAGACAGGAGAAAAACATTCAGTACTTC. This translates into CSARQEKNIQYF.

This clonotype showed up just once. DNA of the CDR3: TGTGCCAGCAGCGTAAGCCAGGGAACCTCCCAGCATTTT. Translating it yields CASSVSQGTSQHF. The chain uses TRBV7-3 and TRBJ1-5; a weak D match, TRBD1 (5 bases). V gave up 5 bases and J gave up 11 bases, with 16 bases separating them. CDR1 is SGHTA and CDR2 is FQGTGA in the germline V gene. CDR3 size: 13 residues.

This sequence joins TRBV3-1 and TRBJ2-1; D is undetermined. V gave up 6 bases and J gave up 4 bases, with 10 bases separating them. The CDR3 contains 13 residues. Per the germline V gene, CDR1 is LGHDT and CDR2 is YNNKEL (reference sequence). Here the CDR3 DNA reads TGTGCCAGCAGAAACCAGGCATACAATGAGCAGTTCTTC. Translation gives CASRNQAYNEQFF.

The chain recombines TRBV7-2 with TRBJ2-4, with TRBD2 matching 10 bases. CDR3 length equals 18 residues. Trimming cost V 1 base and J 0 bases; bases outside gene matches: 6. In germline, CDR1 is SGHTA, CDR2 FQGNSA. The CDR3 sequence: CASSLEAASGRAKNIQYF. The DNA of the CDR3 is TGTGCCAGCAGCTTAGAGGCGGCTAGCGGGAGAGCCAAAAACATTCAGTACTTC.

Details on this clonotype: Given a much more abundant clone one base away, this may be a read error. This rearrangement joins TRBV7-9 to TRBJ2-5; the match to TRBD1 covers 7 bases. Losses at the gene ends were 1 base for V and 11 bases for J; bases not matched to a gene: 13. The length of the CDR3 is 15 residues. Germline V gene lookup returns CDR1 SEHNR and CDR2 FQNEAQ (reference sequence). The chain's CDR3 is CASSLGDSLYNEQYF. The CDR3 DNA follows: TGTGCCAGCAGCTTAGGGGACAGCTTATACAATGAGCAGTACTTC. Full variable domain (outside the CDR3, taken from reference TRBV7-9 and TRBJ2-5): DTGVSQNPRHKITKRGQNVTFRCDPISEHNRLYWYRQTLGQGPEFLTYFQNEAQLEKSRLLSDRFSAERPKGSFSTLEIQRTEQGDSAMYLCASSLGDSLYNEQYFGPGTRLLVL.